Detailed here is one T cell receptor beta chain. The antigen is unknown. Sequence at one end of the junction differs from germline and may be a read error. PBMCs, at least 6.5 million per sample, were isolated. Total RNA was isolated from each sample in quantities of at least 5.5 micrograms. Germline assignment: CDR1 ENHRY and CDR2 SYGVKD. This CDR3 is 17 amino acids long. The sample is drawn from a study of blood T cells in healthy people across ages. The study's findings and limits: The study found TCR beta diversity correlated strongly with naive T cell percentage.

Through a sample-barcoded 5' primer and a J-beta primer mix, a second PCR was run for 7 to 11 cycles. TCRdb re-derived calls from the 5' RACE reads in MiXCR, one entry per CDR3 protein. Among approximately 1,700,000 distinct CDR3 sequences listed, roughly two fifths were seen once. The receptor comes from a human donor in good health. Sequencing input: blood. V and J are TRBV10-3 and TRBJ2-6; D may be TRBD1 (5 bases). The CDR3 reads CAISELYRPSGANVRTF. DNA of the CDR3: TGTGCCATCAGTGAGCTATACAGGCCCTCTGGGGCCAACGTCCGGACTTTC.